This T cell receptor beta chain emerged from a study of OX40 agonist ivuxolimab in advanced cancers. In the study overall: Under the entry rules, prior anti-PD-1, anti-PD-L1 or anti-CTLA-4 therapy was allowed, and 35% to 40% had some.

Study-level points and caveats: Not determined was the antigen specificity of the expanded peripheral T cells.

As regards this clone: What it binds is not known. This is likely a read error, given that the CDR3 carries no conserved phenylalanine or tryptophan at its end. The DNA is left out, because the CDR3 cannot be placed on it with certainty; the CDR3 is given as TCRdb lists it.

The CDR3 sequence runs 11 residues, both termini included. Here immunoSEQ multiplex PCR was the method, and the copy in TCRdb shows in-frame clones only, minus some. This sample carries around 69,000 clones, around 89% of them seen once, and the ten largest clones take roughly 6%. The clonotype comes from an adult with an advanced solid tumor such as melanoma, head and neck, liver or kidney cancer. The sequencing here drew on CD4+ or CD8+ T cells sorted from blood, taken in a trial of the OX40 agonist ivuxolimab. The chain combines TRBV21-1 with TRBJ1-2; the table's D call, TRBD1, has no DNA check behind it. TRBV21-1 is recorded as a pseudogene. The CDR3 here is CASSERQSRAP.